A selection of T cell receptor beta chains follows, all from one sample in a study of blood T cell repertoires in COVID-19. The protocol was immunoSEQ multiplex PCR, while the TCRdb copy is restricted to in-frame clones and leaves out a portion. This sample has a few hundred thousand clones, with around nine tenths found just once. Specimen: peripheral blood. These TCRs come from a man aged 60 to 75 who had recovered from COVID-19. Each CDR3 is given with its conserved first and last residue. The order of the fields is clone size, J gene, D gene, V gene, CDR3 DNA, CDR3 protein. D genes are given only for firm matches. The listing skips clone size in some rows; elsewhere it reads once, few, many or a size class.

.,TRBJ2-1,TRBD2,TRBV18,TGTGCCAGCTCTCTTTCCGGGACTAGCTCCTACAATGAGCAGTTCTTC,CASSLSGTSSYNEQFF
once,TRBJ2-7,.,TRBV7-8,TGTGCCAGCAGCTTCTTGGACAGAAGCTCCTACGAGCAGTACTTC,CASSFLDRSSYEQYF
.,TRBJ2-3,TRBD2,TRBV20-1,TGCAGTGCTAGTCTCCCGACTAGCGGAGTGTCGGATACGCAGTATTTT,CSASLPTSGVSDTQYF
.,TRBJ2-7,.,TRBV5-1,TGCGCCAGCAGCTCAGACGGGACCTACGAGCAGTACTTC,CASSSDGTYEQYF
.,TRBJ2-5,TRBD2,TRBV9,TGTGCCAGCAGCCCGAGTCCGGGGGGAGAGACCCAGTACTTC,CASSPSPGGETQYF
.,TRBJ1-2,.,TRBV5-1,TGCGCCAGCACCCCGACAGAACTAAACTATGGCTACACCTTC,CASTPTELNYGYTF
.,TRBJ1-3,.,TRBV28,TGTGCCAGCATCGAGGGGGGGTCTGGAAACACCATATATTTT,CASIEGGSGNTIYF
.,TRBJ2-3,.,TRBV3-1/TRBV3-2,TGTGCCAGCAGCCTCAGGGGCACAGATACGCAGTATTTT,CASSLRGTDTQYF
.,TRBJ1-5,TRBD1,TRBV2,TGTGCCAGCACCAACCGGGACAGGGTGCAGCCCCAGCATTTT,CASTNRDRVQPQHF
.,TRBJ1-2,.,TRBV5-1,TGCGCCAGCAGCTTCCCTCCGGGGGGCTACACCTTC,CASSFPPGGYTF
once,TRBJ2-3,.,TRBV18,TGTGCCAGCTCCCTCGATCGGCAGGGTGGGGCAGATACGCAGTATTTT,CASSLDRQGGADTQYF
.,TRBJ1-5,.,TRBV7-2,TGTGCCAGCAGCTTTGCCGGGAGCAATCAGCCCCAGCATTTT,CASSFAGSNQPQHF
.,TRBJ2-2,TRBD1,TRBV27,TGTGCCAGCAGGACAGGGGTTGGGGGAACCGGGGAGCTGTTTTTT,CASRTGVGGTGELFF
.,TRBJ2-7,.,TRBV14,TGTGCCAGCAGTCAGACAGGACAGTACGAGCAGTACTTC,CASSQTGQYEQYF
.,TRBJ2-2,.,TRBV6-1,TGTGCCAGCAGTGAACAGGGAAGGAACACCGGGGAGCTGTTTTTT,CASSEQGRNTGELFF